This T cell receptor (beta chain) was retrieved from a study of neurological immune-mediated disorders. This clonotype has at least ten counts. MiXCR, run by TCRdb on the 5' RACE reads, gives a single entry per CDR3 protein. The sample holds more than 40,000 distinct CDR3 sequences; roughly 3% are singletons and the top ten take over 12%. Germline CDR1 reads MNHEY; CDR2 reads SVGAGI. Trimming took 6 bases from V and 7 from J, leaving 18 bases between them. This CDR3 is built from 14 residues. Sequencing was done on a sample of PBMCs. This clonotype originated in a woman aged 50 to 65 with multiple sclerosis. The chain couples TRBV6-5 to TRBJ1-2; D call uncertain. The CDR3 DNA follows: TGTGCCAGCAGACTGGCGGCCTTAACTTCTGGCTACACCTTC. Its translation is CASRLAALTSGYTF.